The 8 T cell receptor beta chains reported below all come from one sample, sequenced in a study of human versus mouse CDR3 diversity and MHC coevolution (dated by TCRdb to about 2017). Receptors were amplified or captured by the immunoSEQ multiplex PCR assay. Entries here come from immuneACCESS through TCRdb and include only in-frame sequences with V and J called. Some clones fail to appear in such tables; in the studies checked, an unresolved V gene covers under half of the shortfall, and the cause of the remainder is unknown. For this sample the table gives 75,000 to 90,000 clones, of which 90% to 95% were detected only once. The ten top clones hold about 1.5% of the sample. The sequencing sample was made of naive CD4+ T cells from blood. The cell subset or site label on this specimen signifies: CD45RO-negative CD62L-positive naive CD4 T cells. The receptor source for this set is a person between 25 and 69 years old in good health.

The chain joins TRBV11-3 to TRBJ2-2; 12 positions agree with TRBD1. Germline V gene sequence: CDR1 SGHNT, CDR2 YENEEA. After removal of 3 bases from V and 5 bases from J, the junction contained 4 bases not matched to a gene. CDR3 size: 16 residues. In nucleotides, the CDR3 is TGTGCCAGCAGCTTGTTGGGACAGGGGGCAACCGGGGAGCTGTTTTTT. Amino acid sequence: CASSLLGQGATGELFF. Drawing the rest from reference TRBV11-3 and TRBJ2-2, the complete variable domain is EAGVVQSPRYKIIEKKQPVAFWCNPISGHNTLYWYLQNLGQGPELLIRYENEEAVDDSQLPKDRFSAERLKGVDSTLKIQPAELGDSAVYLCASSLLGQGATGELFFGEGSRLTVL.

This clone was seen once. CDR3 loop: CACGLAGVETQYF. The CDR3, as DNA: TGTGCCTGTGGACTAGCGGGGGTCGAGACCCAGTACTTC. The gene calls are TRBV19 and TRBJ2-5, with 13 bases fitting TRBD2. V lost 11 bases and J lost 5; bases outside the gene matches: 5. This CDR3 spans 13 amino acids. CDR1 LNHDA and CDR2 SQIVND come from the germline V gene (reference sequence).

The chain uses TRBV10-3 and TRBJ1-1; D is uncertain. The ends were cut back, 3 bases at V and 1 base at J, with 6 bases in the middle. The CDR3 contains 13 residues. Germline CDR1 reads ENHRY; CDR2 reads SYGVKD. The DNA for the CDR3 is TGTGCCATCAGTGAAGCGCCGAACACTGAAGCTTTCTTT. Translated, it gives CAISEAPNTEAFF.

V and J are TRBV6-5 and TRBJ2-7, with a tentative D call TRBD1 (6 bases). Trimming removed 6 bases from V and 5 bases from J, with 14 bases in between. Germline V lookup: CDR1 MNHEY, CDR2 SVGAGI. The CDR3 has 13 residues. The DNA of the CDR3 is TGTGCCAGCAGCCAGGGACATCTTAACGAGCAGTACTTC. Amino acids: CASSQGHLNEQYF.

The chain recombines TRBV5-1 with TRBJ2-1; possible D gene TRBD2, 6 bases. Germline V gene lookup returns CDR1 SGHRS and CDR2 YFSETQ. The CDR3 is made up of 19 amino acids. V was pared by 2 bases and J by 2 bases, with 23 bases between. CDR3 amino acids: CASSFRLNSGTGAYNEQFF. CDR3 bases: TGCGCCAGCAGCTTCCGCCTTAATTCCGGGACGGGGGCCTACAATGAGCAGTTCTTC.

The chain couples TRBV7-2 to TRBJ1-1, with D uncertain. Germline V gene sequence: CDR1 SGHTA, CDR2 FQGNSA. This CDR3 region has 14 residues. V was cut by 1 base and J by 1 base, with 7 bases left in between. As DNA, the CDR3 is TGTGCCAGCAGCTTAGTTTTGGCGAACACTGAAGCTTTCTTT. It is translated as CASSLVLANTEAFF.

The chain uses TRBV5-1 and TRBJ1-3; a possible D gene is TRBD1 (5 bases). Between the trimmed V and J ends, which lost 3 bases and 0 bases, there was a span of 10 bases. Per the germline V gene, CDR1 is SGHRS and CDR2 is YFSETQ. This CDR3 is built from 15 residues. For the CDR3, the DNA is TGCGCCAGCAGCTCGGGGGTGCACTCTGGAAACACCATATATTTT. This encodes CASSSGVHSGNTIYF.

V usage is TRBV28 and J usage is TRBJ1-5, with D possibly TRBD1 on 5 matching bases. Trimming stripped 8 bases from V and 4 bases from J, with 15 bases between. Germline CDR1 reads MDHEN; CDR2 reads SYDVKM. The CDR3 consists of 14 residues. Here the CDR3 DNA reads TGTGCCAGCGAGTCCGGGGGGACGAATCAGCCCCAGCATTTT. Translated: CASESGGTNQPQHF.